This TCR beta chain was retrieved from a study of Ad26.COV2.S vaccination and SARS-CoV-2 variants. As for the study in general: In the study, Ad26.COV2.S was injected intramuscularly once, or twice 56 days apart.

Measured with immunoSEQ multiplex PCR; TCRdb has only the in-frame clones, and not every one. Seen here are hundreds of thousands of clones, roughly 84% observed once, and the top ten hold around 3.7%. Germline values: CDR1 SNHLY, CDR2 FYNNEI. This CDR3 has 16 residues. Trimming removed 8 bases at V and 9 bases at J, with 26 bases between. Treatment noted: approximately 18 received Ad26.COV2.S at low or high dose, single or two shots; about 5 received placebo; per-sample allocation not given. Samples came from day 63 after the first vaccine or placebo injection. An 18-55-year-old adult in Boston served as donor.

This chain uses TRBV2 with TRBJ2-1; D uncertain. The TCR sequence derives from a person aged 18-65 years who received the Ad26.COV2.S COVID-19 vaccine or a placebo. The material sequenced was peripheral blood, taken in a trial of Ad26.COV2.S vaccine versus placebo. The CDR3 is CASFLDGRGILREQFF. Written as DNA, the CDR3 is TGTGCCAGCTTTTTAGACGGCCGTGGGATCCTCCGTGAGCAGTTCTTC.